This TCR beta chain was sequenced for a study of early stage breast cancer tumors. Across the whole study: Of some 17 invasive breast tumors, 11 to 12 were hormone receptor-positive, HER2-negative. Study-wide points: Enriched TCRB sequences shared across patients were mostly commonly generated sequences.

The table came from immunoSEQ multiplex PCR; TCRdb's copy has only in-frame clones and leaves some out. The sample consists of approximately 10,000 clones, about 78% of them appearing once. Tumor samples used roughly 17-55 mg of diced tissue. This clone was seen a handful of times. Antigen unknown. The clonotype was recovered from a person aged 35 to 50 with breast cancer. Sequencing used breast tumor tissue.

CDR3 DNA: TGTGCCAGCTCACCCCAAGTCACCGGGGAGCTGTTTTTT. Its translation is CASSPQVTGELFF. This chain joins TRBV18 and TRBJ2-2; D is unclear. This CDR3 region has 13 residues. The germline V and J ends were trimmed by 3 bases and 4 bases, with 6 bases remaining between them. In germline, CDR1 is KGHSH, CDR2 LQKENI.